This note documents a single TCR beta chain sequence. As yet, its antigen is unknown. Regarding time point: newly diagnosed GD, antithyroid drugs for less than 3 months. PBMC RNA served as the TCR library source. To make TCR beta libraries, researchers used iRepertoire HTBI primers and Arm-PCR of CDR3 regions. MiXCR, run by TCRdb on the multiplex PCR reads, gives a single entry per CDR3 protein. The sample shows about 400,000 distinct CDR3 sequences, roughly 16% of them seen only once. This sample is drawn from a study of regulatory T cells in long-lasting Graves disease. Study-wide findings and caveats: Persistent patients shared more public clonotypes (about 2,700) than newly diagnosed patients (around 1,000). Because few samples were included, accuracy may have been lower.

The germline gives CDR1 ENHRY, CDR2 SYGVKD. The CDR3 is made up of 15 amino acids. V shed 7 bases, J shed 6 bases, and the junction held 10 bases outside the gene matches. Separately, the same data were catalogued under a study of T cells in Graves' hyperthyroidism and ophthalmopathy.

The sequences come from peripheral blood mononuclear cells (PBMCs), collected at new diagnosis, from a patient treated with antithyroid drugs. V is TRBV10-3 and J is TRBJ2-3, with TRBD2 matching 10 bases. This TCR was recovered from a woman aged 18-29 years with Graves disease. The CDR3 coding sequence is TGTGCCATCACCCCGTCTAGCGGGGGACACGATACGCAGTATTTT. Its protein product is CAITPSSGGHDTQYF.